One and the same sample provided the 8 T cell receptor beta chains below, sequenced in a study of T cells in Graves' hyperthyroidism and ophthalmopathy. Amplification yielded TCR beta CDR3 regions, with RNA transcripts as the source. First-round RT-PCR targeting the TCR CDR3 was performed with the HTBI primer set. TCRdb reanalysed the multiplex PCR reads using MiXCR and keeps one entry per CDR3 protein. The sample has about 600,000 distinct CDR3 sequences, around 15% seen once; the top ten hold 3% to 4%. The sample was blood. The receptor source for this set is a woman between 40 and 50 years old with Graves' ophthalmopathy.

In its sample, this clonotype was seen a few times. V and J are TRBV28 and TRBJ2-3; 7 bases line up with TRBD2. The trim removed 3 bases at V and 0 bases at J, leaving 3 bases unmatched. This CDR3 contains 15 residues. Germline CDR1 MDHEN, CDR2 SYDVKM. CDR3 nucleotide sequence: TGTGCCAGCAGTTTTGTTAGCGGGAGCACAGATACGCAGTATTTT. Amino acids: CASSFVSGSTDTQYF.

This clonotype was seen more than once but under ten times. The chain is built from TRBV12-3 or TRBV12-4 and TRBJ2-1; 14 nucleotides match TRBD2. This CDR3 is 19 amino acids long. With V trimmed by 2 bases and J by 0 bases, 6 bases remained unmatched. The CDR3 reads CASSLSRTSGGSSYNEQFF. CDR3 bases: TGTGCCAGCAGTTTATCGAGGACTAGCGGGGGGAGCTCCTACAATGAGCAGTTCTTC.

The chain has TRBV4-1 and TRBJ1-2; maybe TRBD1 (5 bases). Trimming stripped 2 bases from V and 4 bases from J, with 14 bases between. The CDR3 loop spans 15 amino acids. CDR1 is MGHRA, CDR2 YSYEKL, per germline. Here the CDR3 reads CASSQSAGGIYGYTF. The CDR3 coding sequence is TGCGCCAGCAGCCAATCCGCCGGGGGGATCTATGGCTACACCTTC.

This rearrangement joins TRBV6-1 to TRBJ1-1; the D gene is possibly TRBD1 (5 bases). This CDR3 comprises 15 residues. CDR1 is MNHNS, CDR2 SASEGT, per germline. The ends were cut back, 6 bases at V and 1 base at J, with 15 bases in the middle. DNA for the CDR3: TGTGCCAGCAGCCCCGGCGGAGGGGAGAACACTGAAGCTTTCTTT. Translating gives CASSPGGGENTEAFF.

The chain has TRBV7-9 and TRBJ2-1; 10 nucleotides agree with TRBD2. The CDR3 contains 16 residues. CDR1 and CDR2 (germline): SEHNR, FQNEAQ (reference sequence). V lost 6 bases and J lost 5; bases outside the gene matches: 10. CDR3: CASSPPSGSSHNEQFF. CDR3 DNA sequence: TGTGCCAGCAGTCCCCCTAGCGGGAGTTCCCACAATGAGCAGTTCTTC.

The chain is built from TRBV7-2 and TRBJ2-4, with TRBD1 identical over 8 bases. Germline V CDR1 and CDR2: SGHTA, FQGNSA. CDR3 length: 14 residues. V lost 4 bases, J lost 8 bases, and 7 bases stayed unmatched. CDR3 sequence reads: CASSSDRERDIQYF. DNA for the CDR3: TGTGCCAGCAGCTCGGACAGGGAGAGAGACATTCAGTACTTC.

A few counts support this clonotype. V and J are TRBV12-3 or TRBV12-4 and TRBJ1-5; D possibly corresponds to TRBD1 (5 bases). Trimming left V 5 bases short and J 0 bases short, with 8 bases between. The CDR3 spans 14 residues. CDR3 bases: TGTGCCAGCAGTGGGACCCATAGCAATCAGCCCCAGCATTTT. Its translation is CASSGTHSNQPQHF.

This clonotype was seen a few times. This chain links TRBV4-1 with TRBJ1-1; possible D gene TRBD1, 5 bases. Germline values: CDR1 MGHRA, CDR2 YSYEKL. CDR3 size: 14 residues. V shed 2 bases and J shed 6 bases, with 13 bases lying between them. The CDR3 reads CASSQLFTGAEAFF. CDR3 nucleotide sequence: TGCGCCAGCAGCCAATTGTTCACGGGGGCTGAAGCTTTCTTT.